These T cell receptor beta chains were read from a single sample in a study of T-cell memory formation after mild COVID-19. MiXCR was run by TCRdb on the 5' RACE reads, yielding one entry per CDR3 protein. The sample comprises more than 350,000 distinct CDR3 sequences, about a sixth of which are singletons, and roughly 21% rests with the top ten. Sequenced: PBMCs or a T cell subset sorted from them (not recorded which). The receptors originated from a man younger than 35 who had mild COVID-19 (a few samples of this study predate the infection). Cell type and time point are not known. CDR3s include the opening cysteine and the closing phenylalanine or tryptophan. Clone size is given for some rows only: seen once, a few or many times, or a class if the clone is expanded.

>few|TRBJ2-3|TRBV7-2
CASSSTPTDTQYF
>few|TRBJ2-2|TRBV7-2
CASSLMGIAGELFF
>few|TRBJ1-5|TRBV10-3
CAIREGLGNQPQHF
>.|TRBJ2-2|TRBV11-2
CASSLVIMAGSGTGELFF
>medium-sized|TRBJ1-4|TRBV12-3/TRBV12-4
CASRGSGPTNEKLFF
>.|TRBJ1-2|TRBV29-1
CSVARDRGWYGYTF
>.|TRBJ2-3|TRBV5-1
CASSLKGGGATDTQYF
>few|TRBJ2-1|TRBV6-2/TRBV6-3
CASSPRSSGDGEQFF
>.|TRBJ2-1|TRBV20-1
CSASIPYNEQFF
>many|TRBJ1-5|TRBV20-1
CSARVGLDNQPQHF
>.|TRBJ2-1|TRBV21-1
CASSPGSGGWGEQFF
>.|TRBJ1-2|TRBV28
CASSQSGGYTF
>.|TRBJ1-2|TRBV20-1
CSARKGPTNYGYTF
>many|TRBJ1-1|TRBV7-2
CASSLTGGIGAEAFF
>.|TRBJ2-3|TRBV4-2
CASSQDWRNTQYF
>.|TRBJ2-1|TRBV12-3/TRBV12-4
CASGTSGGSNEQFF
>many|TRBJ2-1|TRBV7-2
CASSLETGVGQFF
>.|TRBJ2-2|TRBV7-9
CASSLSQGLYTGELFF
>few|TRBJ1-5|TRBV12-3/TRBV12-4
CASTQRGAQPQHF
>few|TRBJ2-5|TRBV11-2
CASGGTIGETQYF
>.|TRBJ1-1|TRBV7-6
CASSLSSGGTEAFF
>few|TRBJ2-5|TRBV29-1
CSVGFLALGKGEETQYF
>.|TRBJ1-5|TRBV10-3
CAISDKTREPRQPQHF
>.|TRBJ1-3|TRBV3-1
CASSQDSGTSGNTIYF
>few|TRBJ2-3|TRBV7-7
CASSLGSRGGFTDTQYF
>.|TRBJ1-5|TRBV6-5
CASSYAAGGQPQHF
>few|TRBJ2-5|TRBV7-2
CASSLTGTRGTQYF
>.|TRBJ2-3|TRBV2
CASSEGLATPTDTQYF
>.|TRBJ2-1|TRBV29-1
CSVEQGKRYEKFF
>many|TRBJ1-1|TRBV20-1
CSAIRGQGSTEAFF
>.|TRBJ2-7|TRBV3-1
CASQQRDSSYEQYF
>many|TRBJ2-3|TRBV7-2
CASSLSDTQYF
>few|TRBJ2-1|TRBV24-1
CATGQGPYNEQFF
>few|TRBJ2-1|TRBV6-5
CASSYGLAGGPQFF
>.|TRBJ2-4|TRBV5-1
CASSFGQGANIQYF
>.|TRBJ1-2|TRBV2
CASRGQAYGYTF